This TCR beta chain was sequenced for a study of T-cell memory formation after mild COVID-19. On the study more broadly: Largely donor-specific TCR clusters were found.

This clonotype has more than one count but fewer than ten. Its target is not known. Study conclusions and caveats: Pre-infection memory already had some responding clones, implying cross-reactive memory joined.

Constant-segment-primed 5'RACE gave TCR alpha and TCR beta cDNA libraries with sample barcodes and UMIs. TCRdb ran MiXCR on the 5' RACE reads and lists one entry per CDR3 protein. The table includes 300,000 to 400,000 distinct CDR3 sequences, 25% to 30% detected once. CDR1 SQVTM and CDR2 ANQGSEA come from the germline V gene. CDR3 length: 14 residues. V shed 5 bases and J shed 7 bases, with 18 bases lying between them. The TCR was taken from an adult woman who had mild COVID-19 (a few samples of this study predate the infection). Cell type and time point are not known. The chain has TRBV29-1 and TRBJ2-1; TRBD2 might be the D (6 bases). Source material: PBMCs or a T cell subset sorted from them (not recorded which). The CDR3 region has the DNA TGCAGCGTTAGGCGGGGACTCGCCCAAAATGAGCAGTTCTTC. This sequence encodes CSVRRGLAQNEQFF.